This record concerns one TCR beta chain sequence. The antigen remains unidentified. Time point in this sample: newly diagnosed GD, antithyroid drugs for less than 3 months. PBMC RNA was the source of the TCR library. Assembly of TCR beta libraries relied on iRepertoire HTBI primers together with Arm-PCR of CDR3 regions. Authors' analysis steps: Identification yielded some 60 TRBV and 11 to 15 TRBJ segments across samples. TCRdb re-analysed the multiplex PCR reads in MiXCR, keeping a single row per CDR3 protein. TCRdb, not the original authors, processed these V and J calls. Among under 800,000 distinct CDR3 sequences listed, about 15% were seen once. The entry originates in a study of regulatory T cells in long-lasting Graves disease. Turning to the study itself: Antithyroid drugs had been taken under 3 months by newly diagnosed Graves' patients.

From germline, CDR1 is DFQATT and CDR2 SNEGSKA (reference sequence). This CDR3 comprises 15 residues. V lost 6 bases, J lost 3 bases, and 17 bases lay in between. Study-level points and caveats: The number of shared public clonotypes was higher in persistent patients (2,741) than new patients (about 910).

The same sample was also used in a study of T cells in Graves' hyperthyroidism and ophthalmopathy. That study adds: Diagnoses were established using clinical symptoms, serum thyroxine and TRAb, thyroid ultrasound and orbital computed tomography.

The sequence derives from a young woman with Graves disease. The sample here was peripheral blood mononuclear cells (PBMCs), taken at new diagnosis, from a patient treated with antithyroid drugs. The rearrangement links TRBV20-1 to TRBJ1-4, with D perhaps matching TRBD1 (5 bases). The CDR3 nucleotides are TGCAGTGCCCCTGAGTTCGGGGCGGCTAATGAAAAACTGTTTTTT. Its translation: CSAPEFGAANEKLFF.